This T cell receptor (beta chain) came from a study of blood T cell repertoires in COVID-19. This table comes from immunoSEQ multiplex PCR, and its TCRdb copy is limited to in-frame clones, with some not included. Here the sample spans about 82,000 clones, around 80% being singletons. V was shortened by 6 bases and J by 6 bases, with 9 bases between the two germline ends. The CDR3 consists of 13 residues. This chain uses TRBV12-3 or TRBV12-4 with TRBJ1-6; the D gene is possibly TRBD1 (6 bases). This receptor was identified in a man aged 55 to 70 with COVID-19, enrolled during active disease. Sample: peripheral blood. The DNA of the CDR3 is TGTGCCAGCAGCGGACAGCGTAATTCACCCCTCCACTTT. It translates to CASSGQRNSPLHF.